The 24 T cell receptor beta chains listed next were all sequenced from one sample in a study of early T cells in non-severe SARS-CoV-2 infection (dated by TCRdb to the early 2020s). The library relied on 5' RACE. These reads were obtained on a NextSeq 500. The public reads were reanalyzed by TCRdb: fastp trimming at Q25, MiXCR alignment, in-frame beta chains only. Rows with one shared CDR3 protein collapse into an entry with the most common genes and DNA. Counted in this sample were around 77,000 distinct CDR3 sequences; about a tenth of them appeared once. Jointly, the top ten make up 6.5% to 8.5% of the sample. Material: whole blood, obtained at baseline. The receptors shown here come from an adult who was a healthcare worker with PCR-confirmed SARS-CoV-2 infection or an uninfected control (not recorded which).

This clonotype showed up just a few times. The V gene is TRBV12-3 or TRBV12-4, the J gene TRBJ1-3; D not resolved. V was cut by 5 bases and J by 4 bases, with 9 bases left in between. The CDR3 loop spans 13 amino acids. CDR3 DNA sequence: TGTGCCAGCAGTGGGGAACAGGGAAACACCATATATTTT. Protein: CASSGEQGNTIYF.

This clonotype was counted a few times. The V and J genes are TRBV4-1 and TRBJ2-1; D may be TRBD1 (6 bases). Germline CDR1 reads MGHRA; CDR2 reads YSYEKL. This CDR3 is 13 amino acids long. With 3 bases removed from V and 10 bases from J, the gap between germline ends came to 13 bases. The CDR3 spells CASSHVGAGEQFF. CDR3 nucleotide sequence: TGCGCCAGCAGCCATGTGGGGGCTGGGGAGCAGTTCTTC.

At least ten counts were recorded for this clonotype. This chain links TRBV7-8 with TRBJ2-7, with 7 bases matching TRBD1. CDR1 and CDR2 (germline): SGHVS, FQNEAQ. The CDR3 sequence is 14 residues long. Germline trimming cut 4 bases from V and 4 bases from J; bases unmatched to any gene: 7. The CDR3 here is CASSYRTGLYEQYF. The CDR3 coding sequence is TGTGCCAGCAGCTACCGGACAGGACTGTACGAGCAGTACTTC.

This clonotype was counted between two and nine times. The chain employs TRBV20-1 and TRBJ2-3; 10 bases align to TRBD1. The CDR3 length is 14 residues. Trimming cost V 7 bases and J 3 bases; bases outside gene matches: 7. Per germline, CDR1 DFQATT and CDR2 SNEGSKA (reference sequence). The chain's CDR3 is CSGGGTGVTDTQYF. CDR3 nucleotides: TGCAGTGGGGGCGGGACAGGGGTAACAGATACGCAGTATTTT.

This clonotype appeared a few times. The gene calls are TRBV2 and TRBJ2-3, with 7 bases aligning to TRBD1. This CDR3 is 14 amino acids long. Germline CDR1 and CDR2: SNHLY and FYNNEI. J was trimmed by 1 base and V by 6 bases; bases with no gene match: 4. The CDR3 reads CASRGGFGTDTQYF. The CDR3 DNA reads TGTGCCAGCAGAGGGGGCTTTGGCACAGATACGCAGTATTTT.

The V call is TRBV19, the J call TRBJ1-2; 8 bases align to TRBD1. The germline V gene has CDR1 LNHDA and CDR2 SQIVND (reference sequence). This CDR3 has 15 amino acids. V lost 5 bases to trimming and J lost 4 bases; unmatched junction nucleotides: 9. The CDR3 sequence: CASSLLEDRAYGYTF. The CDR3 nucleotides are TGTGCCAGTAGTCTACTGGAGGACAGGGCCTATGGCTACACCTTC. Together with reference TRBV19 and TRBJ1-2, the CDR3 gives the full variable domain: DGGITQSPKYLFRKEGQNVTLSCEQNLNHDAMYWYRQDPGQGLRLIYYSQIVNDFQKGDIAEGYSVSREKKESFPLTVTSAQKNPTAFYLCASSLLEDRAYGYTFGSGTRLTVV.

V gene TRBV29-1 combines with J gene TRBJ2-3; possibly TRBD2 for D (5 bases). The CDR3 spans 14 residues. The V gene's germline CDR1 is SQVTM and CDR2 ANQGSEA. V gave up 6 bases and J gave up 2 bases, with 15 bases separating them. The CDR3 here is CSVLQSGNTDTQYF. CDR3 nucleotides: TGCAGCGTCCTACAGAGCGGAAACACAGATACGCAGTATTTT.

This clonotype was seen many times. The V call is TRBV2, the J call TRBJ2-2; either TRBD1 or TRBD2 may fit D (5 bases each). The germline V gene has CDR1 SNHLY and CDR2 FYNNEI. The CDR3 loop spans 13 amino acids. V lost 3 bases and J lost 6, with 8 bases in between. The CDR3 region is CASSERGPGELFF. CDR3 bases: TGTGCCAGCAGTGAGAGGGGTCCCGGGGAGCTGTTTTTT.

The CDR3 DNA sequence: TGTGCCAGCAGTGAAGCGCTAGGGCGGGGAACCGCAATGAAGACGTTCTTC. It encodes CASSEALGRGTAMKTFF. The chain carries TRBV6-1 and TRBJ2-1; D possibly corresponds to TRBD2 (6 bases). Trimming removed 0 bases at V and 15 bases at J, with 27 bases between. Germline CDR1 reads MNHNS; CDR2 reads SASEGT. This CDR3 comprises 17 residues.

This clonotype showed up many times. This rearrangement joins TRBV20-1 to TRBJ2-1, with TRBD2 matching over 10 bases. Unmatched junction bases numbered 11, after V lost 5 bases and J lost 7 bases. This CDR3 is built from 15 residues. Germline CDR1 and CDR2: DFQATT and SNEGSKA (reference sequence). CDR3 residues: CSAAFVSGGKNEQFF. DNA of the CDR3: TGCAGTGCTGCCTTTGTTAGCGGGGGGAAGAATGAGCAGTTCTTC.

This chain connects TRBV30 to TRBJ2-3; 12 bases line up with TRBD2. Germline CDR1 is GTSNPN and CDR2 is SVGIG (reference sequence). The ends lost 1 base at V and 2 bases at J; junction bases unmatched: 7. The CDR3 covers 17 residues. CDR3 amino acids: CAWSGLAGAMNTDTQYF. DNA for the CDR3: TGTGCCTGGAGTGGACTAGCGGGGGCCATGAACACAGATACGCAGTATTTT.

Turning to this clonotype: A single base separates this from a much larger clone, so it may be a read error. The rearrangement links TRBV5-1 to TRBJ2-7; no clear D gene. V lost 0 bases to trimming and J lost 6 bases, with 13 bases between them. Germline CDR1 is SGHRS and CDR2 is YFSETQ. The CDR3 spans 14 residues. CDR3 residues: CASSLVGFGREQYF. CDR3 bases: TGCGCCAGCAGCTTGGTTGGTTTCGGGCGCGAGCAGTACTTC.

This chain uses TRBV24-1 with TRBJ1-1, with 7 bases lining up with TRBD1. CDR3 size: 13 residues. V gave up 3 bases and J gave up 7 bases; unmatched junction bases: 4. Germline lookup yields CDR1 KGHDR and CDR2 SFDVKD. CDR3 sequence reads: CATSDADRSEAFF. In DNA form, the CDR3 reads TGTGCCACCAGTGATGCGGACAGGAGTGAAGCTTTCTTT.

This clonotype has just a few counts. The gene calls are TRBV5-1 and TRBJ2-3; D tentatively fits TRBD1 or TRBD2 (6 bases each). Trimming stripped 0 bases from V and 1 base from J, with 12 bases between. Germline assignment: CDR1 SGHRS and CDR2 YFSETQ. This CDR3 spans 16 amino acids. CDR3 residues: CASSLEGGLGTDTQYF. The CDR3 DNA is TGCGCCAGCAGCTTGGAAGGGGGGCTGGGCACAGATACGCAGTATTTT.

The chain carries TRBV10-3 and TRBJ2-7, with a possible D match to TRBD2 (5 bases). The CDR3 is made up of 13 amino acids. Germline V gene sequence: CDR1 ENHRY, CDR2 SYGVKD. V gave up 3 bases and J gave up 0 bases, with 6 bases separating them. The CDR3 is CAISERDSYEQYF. The DNA of the CDR3 is TGTGCCATCAGTGAACGGGACTCCTACGAGCAGTACTTC.

This chain connects TRBV4-3 to TRBJ2-7; no clear D. V dropped 1 base and J dropped 6 bases, with 19 bases sitting between them. The germline gives CDR1 LGHNA, CDR2 YSLEER. This CDR3 contains 16 residues. This CDR3 is CASSQALEKARSEQYF. CDR3 nucleotide sequence: TGCGCCAGCAGCCAAGCCCTAGAGAAGGCCCGTTCCGAGCAGTACTTC.

This clonotype was recorded many times. This chain links TRBV4-3 with TRBJ2-6; no definite D call. Trimming took off 3 bases at V and 5 bases at J, with 14 bases between the two ends. Germline CDR1 and CDR2: LGHNA and YSLEER. The CDR3 is made up of 16 amino acids. CDR3 DNA: TGCGCCAGCAGCCATTCCGGACCCGCGAGGGCCAACGTCCTGACTTTC. It translates to CASSHSGPARANVLTF.

This clonotype was observed a handful of times. J is TRBJ2-7 and V is TRBV30; TRBD1 agrees at 7 bases. The CDR3 has 13 amino acids. From germline, CDR1 is GTSNPN and CDR2 SVGIG (reference sequence). Unmatched junction bases numbered 6, after V lost 0 bases and J lost 7 bases. The chain's CDR3 is CAWSVHRGREQYF. The CDR3 DNA reads TGTGCCTGGAGTGTCCACAGGGGTCGGGAGCAGTACTTC.

This clonotype was seen a few times. The V call is TRBV6-2 or TRBV6-3, the J call TRBJ2-5; 8 nucleotides line up with TRBD2. The CDR3 is 15 residues long. V lost 8 bases to trimming and J lost 4 bases; unmatched junction nucleotides: 12. CDR1 is MNHEY, CDR2 SVGEGT, per germline. Here the CDR3 reads CASRRTGGAAETQYF. The CDR3 DNA follows: TGTGCCAGCCGTAGGACGGGGGGGGCGGCAGAGACCCAGTACTTC.

This clonotype showed up just a few times. This chain links TRBV5-1 with TRBJ1-1; possible D gene TRBD1, 5 bases. The germline gives CDR1 SGHRS, CDR2 YFSETQ. Trimming left V 9 bases short and J 5 bases short, with 26 bases between. The CDR3 spans 16 residues. CDR3 nucleotide sequence: TGCGCCACCCAACCTACTGCGGGGGGATTGGGAACTGAAGCTTTCTTT. It codes for CATQPTAGGLGTEAFF.

This clonotype was observed at least ten times. The CDR3: CASTRGGSSTDTQYF. In nucleotides, the CDR3 is TGTGCCAGCACCCGAGGGGGTTCTAGCACAGATACGCAGTATTTT. The chain has TRBV12-3 or TRBV12-4 and TRBJ2-3; D may be TRBD1 (6 bases). V was shortened by 7 bases and J by 0 bases, with 14 bases between the two germline ends. This CDR3 has 15 amino acids.

This clonotype came up a few times. This chain uses TRBV7-3 with TRBJ2-1; 8 nucleotides align to TRBD2. V was pared by 2 bases and J by 7 bases, with 10 bases of the junction left unmatched. Germline CDR1 SGHTA, CDR2 FQGTGA. The CDR3 covers 16 residues. The CDR3 reads CASSLDRTPGGNEQFF. The CDR3 region has the DNA TGTGCCAGCAGCTTAGATAGGACTCCGGGGGGGAATGAGCAGTTCTTC.

The chain joins TRBV6-4 to TRBJ2-3; a weak D match, TRBD1 (6 bases). CDR1 and CDR2 from the germline V gene are MRHNA and SNTAGT. CDR3 length: 14 amino acids. Trimming removed 2 bases at V and 4 bases at J, with 10 bases between. DNA of the CDR3: TGTGCCAGCAGTGACGGGGCAGGGGCAGATACGCAGTATTTT. This translates into CASSDGAGADTQYF.

In this sample, this clonotype turned up many times. This chain uses TRBV12-3 or TRBV12-4 with TRBJ1-1; 7 nucleotides align to TRBD1. The CDR3 covers 13 residues. Trimming removed 7 bases from V and 1 base from J; junction bases left unmatched: 3. This chain's CDR3 is CASNRGPNTEAFF. Here the CDR3 DNA reads TGTGCCAGCAACAGGGGCCCGAACACTGAAGCTTTCTTT.